The 32 T cell receptor beta chains below were found in one sample sequenced in a study of blood T cell repertoires in COVID-19. Repertoires were generated with immunoSEQ multiplex PCR, while TCRdb's copy carries only in-frame clones and drops some. The sample records roughly 360,000 clones, around 87% being singletons. Sequencing input: PBMCs or T cells enriched from blood (not recorded which). Receptor source: a woman in her 30s with acute COVID-19.

V gene TRBV7-2 combines with J gene TRBJ2-1, with 11 nucleotides matching TRBD2. The CDR3 has 16 residues. Germline CDR1 and CDR2: SGHTA and FQGNSA. J gave up 5 bases and V 2 bases, and 5 bases lay outside the gene matches. The CDR3 protein is CASSLSLAGGNNEQFF. The CDR3 DNA reads TGTGCCAGCAGCTTAAGTCTAGCGGGGGGAAACAATGAGCAGTTCTTC.

A few counts support this clone. This chain uses TRBV9 with TRBJ2-1, with 7 bases lining up with TRBD1. After removal of 0 bases from V and 12 bases from J, the junction contained 3 bases not matched to a gene. The CDR3 covers 12 residues. CDR1 SGDLS and CDR2 YYNGEE come from the germline V gene. The CDR3 is CASSVAWDRQFF. In DNA form, the CDR3 reads TGTGCCAGCAGCGTAGCTTGGGACAGGCAGTTCTTC.

The CDR3 spells CATSDLGTSGGSRADTQYF. The CDR3 DNA is TGTGCCACCAGTGATTTAGGGACTAGCGGGGGGTCGCGGGCAGATACGCAGTATTTT. The chain uses TRBV24-1 and TRBJ2-3, with 15 bases fitting TRBD2. The CDR3 runs to 19 residues. With 1 base clipped from V and 4 bases from J, the junction kept 8 bases outside the gene matches. In germline, CDR1 is KGHDR, CDR2 SFDVKD.

The V gene is TRBV7-2, the J gene TRBJ2-7; perhaps TRBD1 as D (6 bases). The CDR3 sequence is 14 residues long. Trimming cost V 5 bases and J 1 base, with 12 bases left between them. From germline, CDR1 is SGHTA and CDR2 FQGNSA. CDR3 residues: CASSRRGHSYEQYF. CDR3 DNA: TGTGCCAGCAGCCGCAGGGGCCATTCCTACGAGCAGTACTTC.

The gene calls are TRBV7-2 and TRBJ1-4; D gene ambiguous. CDR3 length equals 15 residues. Germline CDR1 and CDR2: SGHTA and FQGNSA. Trimming took off 2 bases at V and 0 bases at J, with 7 bases between the two ends. In DNA, the CDR3 is TGTGCCAGCAGCTTAAATCCTGCAACTAATGAAAAACTGTTTTTT. This gives the protein CASSLNPATNEKLFF.

This clone appeared a few times. The chain recombines TRBV12-5 with TRBJ1-4; D remains unclear. In germline, CDR1 is LGHNT, CDR2 FRNRAP. The V end lost 0 bases, the J end lost 0 bases, and 11 bases lay between the germline ends. This CDR3 has 17 amino acids. CDR3 in DNA: TGTGCTAGTGGTTTGGTAAGCTACAGTGCAACTAATGAAAAACTGTTTTTT. Its translation: CASGLVSYSATNEKLFF.

V gene TRBV7-3 combines with J gene TRBJ1-1; TRBD1 might be the D (6 bases). The CDR3 is made up of 17 amino acids. Germline-derived CDR1 and CDR2 are SGHTA and FQGTGA. The V and J ends lost 2 bases and 1 base respectively, with 17 bases between them. The CDR3, as DNA: TGTGCCAGCAGCTTAGGTTCACTTGGGGGCGCGAACACTGAAGCTTTCTTT. Its translation: CASSLGSLGGANTEAFF.

To note about this clone: The same CDR3 is also encoded by other DNA sequences in this sample. The chain carries TRBV27 and TRBJ1-5, with a possible D match to TRBD1 (5 bases). Trimming pared 5 bases from V and 0 bases from J, leaving 8 bases between. The CDR3 has 14 residues. In germline, CDR1 is MNHEY, CDR2 SMNVEV (reference sequence). For the CDR3, the DNA is TGTGCCAGCAGTCTAAGGGGTAGCAATCAGCCCCAGCATTTT. Translated: CASSLRGSNQPQHF.

The DNA of the CDR3 is TGTGCCAGCCGGGACAGGGCCTCTGGGGCCAACGTCCTGACTTTC. This sequence encodes CASRDRASGANVLTF. The chain employs TRBV6-5 and TRBJ2-6; 9 nucleotides match TRBD1. Germline assignment: CDR1 MNHEY and CDR2 SVGAGI. The V and J ends lost 8 bases and 0 bases, in that order; junction bases with no gene match: 2. CDR3 length equals 15 residues.

The chain recombines TRBV6-5 with TRBJ1-4; D possibly corresponds to TRBD1 (5 bases). Germline loops: CDR1 MNHEY, CDR2 SVGAGI. Trimming shortened V by 6 bases and J by 7 bases, and 15 bases separated the two germline ends. This CDR3 contains 14 residues. CDR3 in amino acids: CASRKGQGREKLFF. DNA for the CDR3: TGTGCCAGCAGGAAGGGGCAAGGACGTGAAAAACTGTTTTTT.

The chain has TRBV19 and TRBJ2-1, with a weak D call TRBD1 (5 bases). The CDR3 is 19 residues long. Trimming shortened V by 3 bases and J by 0 bases, and 21 bases separated the two germline ends. Germline V gene sequence: CDR1 LNHDA, CDR2 SQIVND (reference sequence). This chain's CDR3 is CASSIRPLGRPSSYNEQFF. CDR3 DNA: TGTGCCAGTAGTATCCGCCCTTTGGGGCGACCGAGCTCCTACAATGAGCAGTTCTTC.

V gene TRBV27 combines with J gene TRBJ1-2; 7 bases agree with TRBD1. Germline V gene sequence: CDR1 MNHEY, CDR2 SMNVEV (reference sequence). With V trimmed by 6 bases and J by 7 bases, 8 bases remained unmatched. This CDR3 region has 13 residues. The CDR3, as DNA: TGTGCCAGCAGACAAGACAGGGATCGTGGCTACACCTTC. Protein product: CASRQDRDRGYTF.

The J gene is TRBJ1-1, the V gene TRBV19; D is possibly TRBD1 (6 bases). Germline CDR1 LNHDA, CDR2 SQIVND (reference sequence). Deletions cut 7 bases from V and 6 bases from J, with 21 bases between. The CDR3 consists of 15 residues. In DNA form, the CDR3 reads TGTGCCAGTACGGTTGGCGGCCAGGGGCATTCTGAAGCTTTCTTT. Translation: CASTVGGQGHSEAFF. Full variable domain (outside the CDR3, taken from reference TRBV19 and TRBJ1-1): DGGITQSPKYLFRKEGQNVTLSCEQNLNHDAMYWYRQDPGQGLRLIYYSQIVNDFQKGDIAEGYSVSREKKESFPLTVTSAQKNPTAFYLCASTVGGQGHSEAFFGQGTRLTVV.

The V call is TRBV24-1, the J call TRBJ2-7; 8 bases fit TRBD2. J gave up 2 bases and V 2 bases, and 1 base lay outside the gene matches. This CDR3 has 14 amino acids. Germline-derived CDR1 and CDR2 are KGHDR and SFDVKD. CDR3 in amino acids: CATSDSGLAYEQYF. Here the CDR3 DNA reads TGTGCCACCAGTGATTCGGGACTAGCCTACGAGCAGTACTTC.

This clone showed up just once. This chain links TRBV29-1 with TRBJ1-2; 7 bases agree with TRBD1. Trimming cost V 6 bases and J 2 bases; bases outside gene matches: 12. CDR3 size: 15 residues. CDR1 is SQVTM and CDR2 is ANQGSEA in the germline V gene. The CDR3 sequence is CSVTPGTASNYGYTF. CDR3 nucleotide sequence: TGCAGCGTCACCCCCGGGACAGCAAGCAACTATGGCTACACCTTC.

The CDR3 DNA reads as TGTGCCAGTAGCGAAGGTGCAGGGTCCCCCCAGCATTTT. Translated: CASSEGAGSPQHF. The chain combines TRBV19 with TRBJ1-5, with D possibly matching TRBD1 (5 bases). Trimming took 6 bases from V and 10 from J, leaving 16 bases between them. The CDR3 is made up of 13 amino acids. Germline V CDR1 and CDR2: LNHDA, SQIVND (reference sequence).

Only a few counts were recorded for this clone. The rearrangement joins TRBV6-5 to TRBJ1-1; no clear D gene. Germline V gives CDR1 MNHEY, CDR2 SVGAGI. The CDR3 contains 13 residues. Between the trimmed V and J ends, which lost 8 bases and 1 base, there was a span of 11 bases. The CDR3 DNA reads TGTGCCAGCCGGGAGACTGGGAACACTGAAGCTTTCTTT. Amino acids: CASRETGNTEAFF.

The CDR3 coding sequence is TGTGCCAGCAGCTTGGACCCGGGTCGGGAGCAGTACTTC. Protein sequence: CASSLDPGREQYF. The gene calls are TRBV5-4 and TRBJ2-7; no definite D call. V was shortened by 0 bases and J by 7 bases, with 11 bases between the two germline ends. The CDR3 has 13 amino acids. Germline CDR1 and CDR2: SGHNT and YYREEE (reference sequence). Supplemented by reference TRBV5-4 and TRBJ2-7, the full variable domain reads ETGVTQSPTHLIKTRGQQVTLRCSSQSGHNTVSWYQQALGQGPQFIFQYYREEENGRGNFPPRFSGLQFPNYSSELNVNALELDDSALYLCASSLDPGREQYFGPGTRLTVT.

J is TRBJ1-5 and V is TRBV12-5; TRBD1 matches 7 bases. Germline loops: CDR1 LGHNT, CDR2 FRNRAP. The CDR3 sequence is 14 residues long. Trimming removed 6 bases from V and 5 bases from J; junction bases left unmatched: 7. This CDR3 reads CASGLTGKDQPQHF. DNA of the CDR3: TGTGCTAGTGGCCTGACAGGGAAGGATCAGCCCCAGCATTTT.

The chain uses TRBV7-6 and TRBJ2-1; 11 bases line up with TRBD2. The CDR3 has 16 residues. Germline V gene lookup returns CDR1 SGHVS and CDR2 FNYEAQ. V lost 1 base and J lost 7; bases outside the gene matches: 6. The CDR3 region has the DNA TGTGCCAGCAGCTTAGAGGTAGCGGGGGGGCAAAATGAGCAGTTCTTC. It is translated as CASSLEVAGGQNEQFF.

This chain uses TRBV12-3 or TRBV12-4 with TRBJ2-2; D is perhaps TRBD1 (6 bases). The V end was cut by 4 bases, the J end by 6 bases, with 6 bases between. CDR3 length equals 12 residues. CDR3 nucleotide sequence: TGTGCCAGCAGTTCAGGGGCCGGGGAGCTGTTTTTT. Its protein product is CASSSGAGELFF.

The sample holds one count of this clone. The V call is TRBV7-9, the J call TRBJ2-2, with a possible D match to TRBD2 (5 bases). CDR1 is SEHNR and CDR2 is FQNEAQ in the germline V gene (reference sequence). The CDR3 runs 13 residues. V dropped 2 bases and J dropped 7 bases, with 8 bases sitting between them. CDR3 in DNA: TGTGCCAGCAGCTTATTGGGAGACGGGGAGCTGTTTTTT. This encodes CASSLLGDGELFF.

This chain's CDR3 is CASSLELVSGNTIYF. The CDR3 DNA is TGCGCCAGCAGCTTGGAGCTGGTCTCTGGAAACACCATATATTTT. The chain has TRBV5-1 and TRBJ1-3; D remains ambiguous. CDR3 size: 15 residues. CDR1 SGHRS and CDR2 YFSETQ come from the germline V gene. Trimming removed 0 bases from V and 0 bases from J, with 7 bases in between.

V gene TRBV5-6 combines with J gene TRBJ1-1; D not certain. Germline assignment: CDR1 SGHDT and CDR2 YYEEEE. V was pared by 2 bases and J by 3 bases, with 8 bases between. CDR3 length equals 13 residues. This CDR3 reads CASSFRGHTEAFF. The DNA for the CDR3 is TGTGCCAGCAGCTTCCGCGGGCACACTGAAGCTTTCTTT.

The rearrangement joins TRBV5-6 to TRBJ1-1, with D possibly TRBD1 on 5 matching bases. V shed 9 bases and J shed 1 base, with 25 bases lying between them. The CDR3 runs to 17 residues. The germline gives CDR1 SGHDT, CDR2 YYEEEE. The DNA of the CDR3 is TGTGCCACGCAACGGGGGGGTGGATCTTTGGAGAACACTGAAGCTTTCTTT. It codes for CATQRGGGSLENTEAFF.

V and J are TRBV5-6 and TRBJ1-3, with TRBD1 matching over 8 bases. This CDR3 has 14 residues. J was trimmed by 4 bases and V by 5 bases; bases with no gene match: 5. Germline loops: CDR1 SGHDT, CDR2 YYEEEE. The CDR3 DNA sequence: TGTGCCAGCAGACCGACAGGGGAGGGAAACACCATATATTTT. It codes for CASRPTGEGNTIYF.

The chain carries TRBV2 and TRBJ1-5, with D possibly being TRBD1 (5 bases). The CDR3 spans 15 residues. The germline V gene has CDR1 SNHLY and CDR2 FYNNEI. V lost 2 bases, J lost 4 bases, and 12 bases lay in between. The CDR3 sequence is CASSEWGVANQPQHF. The CDR3 region has the DNA TGTGCCAGCAGTGAATGGGGGGTGGCAAATCAGCCCCAGCATTTT.

The V call is TRBV6-1, the J call TRBJ2-7, with 7 bases matching TRBD1. Germline CDR1 reads MNHNS; CDR2 reads SASEGT. V lost 0 bases and J lost 6; bases outside the gene matches: 2. This CDR3 region has 13 residues. The CDR3 DNA follows: TGTGCCAGCAGTGAAGCCACAGGGGTCGAGCAGTACTTC. Translated: CASSEATGVEQYF.

This chain uses TRBV27 with TRBJ2-3; the match to TRBD1 covers 8 bases. V lost 6 bases and J lost 1; bases outside the gene matches: 0. The CDR3 totals 13 residues. CDR1 MNHEY and CDR2 SMNVEV come from the germline V gene (reference sequence). CDR3 sequence reads: CASRTGGTDTQYF. The DNA of the CDR3 is TGTGCCAGCAGGACAGGGGGCACAGATACGCAGTATTTT.

This chain uses TRBV15 with TRBJ2-3; 9 nucleotides line up with TRBD2. The CDR3 is 16 amino acids. Germline loops: CDR1 LNHNV, CDR2 YYDKDF (reference sequence). V dropped 1 base and J dropped 5; count of bases not matched to a gene: 7. The CDR3 loop is CATSRGAGGAGDTQYF. The CDR3 DNA reads TGTGCCACCAGCAGAGGTGCGGGGGGGGCCGGAGATACGCAGTATTTT. Looking up the rest from reference TRBV15 and TRBJ2-3 gives the full variable domain: DAMVIQNPRYQVTQFGKPVTLSCSQTLNHNVMYWYQQKSSQAPKLLFHYYDKDFNNEADTPDNFQSRRPNTSFCFLDIRSPGLGDTAMYLCATSRGAGGAGDTQYFGPGTRLTVL.

The gene calls are TRBV6-6 and TRBJ2-7; D is ambiguous. CDR1 and CDR2 (germline): MNHNY, SVGAGI (reference sequence). Trimming took off 6 bases at V and 0 bases at J, with 9 bases between the two ends. The CDR3 length is 13 residues. The CDR3 nucleotides are TGTGCCAGCAGCATTGACATCTCCTACGAGCAGTACTTC. Encoded protein: CASSIDISYEQYF.

V gene TRBV9 combines with J gene TRBJ1-2; 8 positions match TRBD1. The junction had 11 bases not matched to a gene; V was cut back by 4 bases and J by 6 bases. The CDR3 runs 15 residues. CDR1 is SGDLS, CDR2 YYNGEE, per germline. CDR3 coding DNA: TGTGCCAGCAGCTCTGACAGGGGCCGAATCAATGGCTACACCTTC. Its protein is CASSSDRGRINGYTF.